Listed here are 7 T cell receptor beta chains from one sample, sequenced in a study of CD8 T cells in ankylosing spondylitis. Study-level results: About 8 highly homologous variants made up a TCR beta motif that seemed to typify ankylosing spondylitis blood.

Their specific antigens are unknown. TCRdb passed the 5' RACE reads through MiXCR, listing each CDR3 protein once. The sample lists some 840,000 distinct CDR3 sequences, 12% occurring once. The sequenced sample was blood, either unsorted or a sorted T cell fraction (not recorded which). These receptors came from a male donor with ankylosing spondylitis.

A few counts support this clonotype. CDR3 sequence reads: CSARDQAGAYEQYF. The CDR3 DNA is TGCAGTGCTAGAGATCAAGCGGGAGCCTACGAGCAGTACTTC. J is TRBJ2-7 and V is TRBV20-1, with TRBD2 matching 8 bases. Unmatched junction bases numbered 3, after V lost 0 bases and J lost 2 bases. The CDR3 has 14 residues. The V gene's germline CDR1 is DFQATT and CDR2 SNEGSKA (reference sequence).

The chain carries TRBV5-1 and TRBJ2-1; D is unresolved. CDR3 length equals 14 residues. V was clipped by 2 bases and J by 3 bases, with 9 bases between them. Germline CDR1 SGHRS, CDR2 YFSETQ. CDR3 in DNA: TGCGCCAGCAGCTTTTACCTAAGCTACAATGAGCAGTTCTTC. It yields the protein CASSFYLSYNEQFF.

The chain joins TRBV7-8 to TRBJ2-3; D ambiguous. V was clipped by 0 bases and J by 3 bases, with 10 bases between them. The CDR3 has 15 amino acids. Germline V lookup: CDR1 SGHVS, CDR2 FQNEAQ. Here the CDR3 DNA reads TGTGCCAGCAGCTTAGCCCTTTGGGCTACAGATACGCAGTATTTT. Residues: CASSLALWATDTQYF.

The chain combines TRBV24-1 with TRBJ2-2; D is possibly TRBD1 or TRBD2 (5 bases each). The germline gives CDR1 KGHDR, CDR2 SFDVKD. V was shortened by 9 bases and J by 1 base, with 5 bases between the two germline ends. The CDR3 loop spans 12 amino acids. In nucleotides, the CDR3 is TGTGCCACCGGGGGGAACACCGGGGAGCTGTTTTTT. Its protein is CATGGNTGELFF.

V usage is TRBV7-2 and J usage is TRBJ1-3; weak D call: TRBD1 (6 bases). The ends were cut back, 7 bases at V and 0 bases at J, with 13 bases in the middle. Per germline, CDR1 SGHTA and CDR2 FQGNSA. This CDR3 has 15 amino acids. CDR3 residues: CASTSQGSSGNTIYF. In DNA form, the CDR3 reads TGTGCCAGCACCTCCCAGGGGAGCTCTGGAAACACCATATATTTT.

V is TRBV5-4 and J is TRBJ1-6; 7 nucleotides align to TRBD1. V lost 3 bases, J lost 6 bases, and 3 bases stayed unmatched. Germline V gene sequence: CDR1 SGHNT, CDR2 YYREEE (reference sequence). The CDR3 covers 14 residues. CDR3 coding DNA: TGTGCCAGCAGCTCGAACAGGGGTAATTCACCCCTCCACTTT. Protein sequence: CASSSNRGNSPLHF.

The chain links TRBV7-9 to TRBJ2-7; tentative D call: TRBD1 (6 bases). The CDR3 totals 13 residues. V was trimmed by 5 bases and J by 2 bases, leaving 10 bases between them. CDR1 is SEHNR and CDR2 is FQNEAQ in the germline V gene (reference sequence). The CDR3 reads CASSEDSAYEQYF. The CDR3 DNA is TGTGCCAGCAGCGAGGACAGTGCCTACGAGCAGTACTTC.